This T cell receptor (beta chain) derives from a study of cytomegalovirus exposure and HLA in healthy donors. Study results and caveats: Earlier analysis looked at TCR beta V segments, and most were productive about 90% or about 30% of the time. Sequencing probably produced one cluster of sequence variants that were highly shared. Presence/absence comparisons presumed near-even sequencing depth among donors. Solely CMV serostatus was available to characterize immune exposure.

About this clone: Its antigen is not identified.

Trimming took 6 bases from V and 2 from J; bases not matched to a gene: 7. This CDR3 is 15 amino acids long. CDR1 and CDR2 from the germline V gene are LNHDA and SQIVND (reference sequence). The PCR had 60 Vbeta and 13 Jbeta primers. Produced via immunoSEQ multiplex PCR; TCRdb's table is partial and in-frame only. This sample has around 110,000 clones, with over 60% found just once. The receptor comes from a man aged 18 to 30 in good health and CMV-seronegative. The sequenced sample consisted of PBMCs. The chain is built from TRBV19 and TRBJ1-2; 9 nucleotides line up with TRBD1. In nucleotides, the CDR3 is TGTGCCAGTAGACCAACCGGGACAGGGAACTATGGCTACACCTTC. Residues: CASRPTGTGNYGYTF.